This is a list of T cell receptor beta chains from one sample in a study of T cells after yellow fever vaccination. Via MiXCR, TCRdb re-called the 5' RACE reads, giving one row per CDR3 protein. The sample has some 400,000 distinct CDR3 sequences; around 20% are singletons. The source material was PBMCs, sampled before the yellow fever booster vaccination. These receptors all stem from a man aged 18-30 years who received the YFV17D yellow fever vaccine. CDR3s include the opening cysteine and the closing phenylalanine or tryptophan. Each record gives: D gene, clone size, J gene, V gene, CDR3 protein, CDR3 DNA. A D gene is named only where the DNA matches it firmly. Clone size is stated in some rows and not others, as once, few, many or a class when expanded.

>TRBD1|few|TRBJ2-2|TRBV12-5
CASGLGTTGSGELFF
TGTGCTAGTGGTTTAGGCACGACAGGGTCCGGGGAGCTGTTTTTT
>.|.|TRBJ2-3|TRBV18
CASSPTGLLDTQYF
TGTGCCAGCTCACCAACCGGGCTCCTGGATACGCAGTATTTT
>.|few|TRBJ1-1|TRBV4-1
CASSQEERRDTEAFF
TGCGCCAGCAGCCAAGAGGAACGGCGGGACACTGAAGCTTTCTTT
>.|few|TRBJ2-5|TRBV6-2/TRBV6-3
CASSDRTRDETQYF
TGTGCCAGCAGTGACCGGACTCGCGATGAGACCCAGTACTTC
>.|.|TRBJ1-4|TRBV28
CASSFLGALANEKLFF
TGTGCCAGCAGTTTCCTTGGGGCTTTGGCTAATGAAAAACTGTTTTTT
>.|few|TRBJ2-7|TRBV7-9
CASSLPSGPEYF
TGTGCCAGCAGCTTACCCTCGGGACCCGAGTACTTC
>.|.|TRBJ2-3|TRBV4-1
CASSQDPPGDASDTQYF
TGCGCCAGCAGCCAAGACCCCCCGGGGGACGCCTCCGATACGCAGTATTTT
>TRBD1|few|TRBJ1-4|TRBV11-2
CASSHGTAATNEKLFF
TGTGCCAGCAGCCACGGGACAGCTGCAACTAATGAAAAACTGTTTTTT
>TRBD1|.|TRBJ2-3|TRBV12-3/TRBV12-4
CASSPSPGQGADTQYF
TGTGCCAGCAGTCCGTCCCCGGGACAGGGGGCAGATACGCAGTATTTT
>.|few|TRBJ2-7|TRBV20-1
CSATRSRAEQYF
TGCAGTGCGACGAGGTCCAGGGCCGAGCAGTACTTC
>TRBD2|few|TRBJ2-5|TRBV12-3/TRBV12-4
CASRSHGGVRETQYF
TGTGCCAGCAGATCCCACGGGGGGGTTCGGGAGACCCAGTACTTC
>TRBD1|.|TRBJ2-2|TRBV20-1
CSARDSDRGLSGELFF
TGCAGTGCTAGAGACTCAGACAGGGGGCTATCCGGGGAGCTGTTTTTT
>.|.|TRBJ2-2|TRBV5-4
CASRRVTGELFF
TGTGCCAGCAGGCGCGTAACCGGGGAGCTGTTTTTT
>TRBD1|few|TRBJ1-1|TRBV5-1
CASSLAPTGGRTEAFF
TGCGCCAGCAGCTTGGCTCCGACAGGGGGAAGAACTGAAGCTTTCTTT
>.|.|TRBJ1-1|TRBV12-3/TRBV12-4
CASSYRQISWMNTEAFF
TGTGCCAGCAGTTATAGACAGATTAGCTGGATGAACACTGAAGCTTTCTTT
>.|few|TRBJ2-3|TRBV5-1
CASSLGDGGAAQYF
TGCGCCAGCAGCTTGGGGGACGGAGGGGCGGCGCAGTATTTT
>.|.|TRBJ1-4|TRBV5-4
CASSLAGGEKLFF
TGTGCCAGCAGCTTGGCCGGGGGTGAAAAACTGTTTTTT
>TRBD1|few|TRBJ2-1|TRBV11-1
CASSRWGQGVVEQFF
TGTGCCAGCAGCAGATGGGGACAGGGGGTCGTTGAGCAGTTCTTC
>TRBD1|.|TRBJ2-5|TRBV7-2
CASSGDRGRETQYF
TGTGCCAGCAGCGGGGACAGGGGGAGGGAGACCCAGTACTTC
>.|few|TRBJ2-4|TRBV7-2
CASRPRGPTNIQYF
TGTGCCAGCAGACCAAGAGGCCCGACGAACATTCAGTACTTC
>.|.|TRBJ1-1|TRBV5-1
CASSPLFPGQNTEAFF
TGCGCCAGCAGCCCGCTATTCCCGGGTCAGAACACTGAAGCTTTCTTT
>TRBD2|few|TRBJ2-1|TRBV28
CASSVLAGGYSEQFF
TGTGCCAGCAGTGTCCTAGCGGGGGGGTACAGTGAGCAGTTCTTC
>TRBD2|.|TRBJ2-7|TRBV20-1
CSARWRGATYEQYF
TGCAGTGCTAGGTGGCGGGGGGCTACCTACGAGCAGTACTTC
>.|.|TRBJ1-4|TRBV6-6
CASTYQGATNEKLFF
TGTGCCAGCACCTACCAGGGTGCAACTAATGAAAAACTGTTTTTT
>.|once|TRBJ1-5|TRBV20-1
CSATGRNQPQHF
TGCAGTGCGACGGGCCGCAATCAGCCCCAGCATTTT
>.|few|TRBJ1-5|TRBV6-2/TRBV6-3
CASIRKGGSNQPQHF
TGTGCCAGCATTCGCAAAGGGGGTAGCAATCAGCCCCAGCATTTT
>TRBD1|few|TRBJ2-2|TRBV5-5
CASSLEDRGDTGELFF
TGTGCCAGCAGCTTGGAGGACAGGGGGGACACCGGGGAGCTGTTTTTT
>.|few|TRBJ1-2|TRBV6-4
CASSDRRRWDYGYTF
TGTGCCAGCAGTGACCGGAGGAGGTGGGACTATGGCTACACCTTC
>.|few|TRBJ2-2|TRBV24-1
CATSDYGVEWTGELFF
TGTGCCACCAGTGATTATGGGGTGGAATGGACCGGGGAGCTGTTTTTT
>.|.|TRBJ2-3|TRBV4-3
CASSQGKTSPSQYF
TGCGCCAGCAGCCAAGGGAAGACAAGCCCCTCGCAGTATTTT
>.|few|TRBJ1-1|TRBV6-1
CASSEYGDQGGTEAFF
TGTGCCAGCAGTGAATATGGGGACCAGGGAGGCACTGAAGCTTTCTTT
>.|few|TRBJ2-2|TRBV5-1
CASSFVTGELFF
TGCGCCAGCAGCTTTGTCACCGGGGAGCTGTTTTTT
>.|.|TRBJ2-1|TRBV20-1
CSAGVSGRNEQFF
TGCAGTGCTGGAGTCTCGGGGAGGAATGAGCAGTTCTTC
>TRBD1|.|TRBJ2-3|TRBV7-3
CASSSGGQGTDTQYF
TGTGCCAGCAGCTCCGGAGGACAGGGCACAGATACGCAGTATTTT
>.|.|TRBJ1-1|TRBV2
CASSFLAANTEAFF
TGTGCCAGCAGTTTTCTGGCAGCGAACACTGAAGCTTTCTTT
>.|.|TRBJ2-7|TRBV7-2
CASTHWGDMGEQYF
TGTGCCAGCACCCATTGGGGGGACATGGGAGAGCAGTACTTC
>.|.|TRBJ1-6|TRBV12-3/TRBV12-4
CASTLFSPNSPLHF
TGTGCCAGCACCCTGTTCTCGCCTAATTCACCCCTCCACTTT
>.|few|TRBJ1-6|TRBV7-9
CAGGLNYNSPLHF
TGTGCCGGCGGACTGAACTATAATTCACCCCTCCACTTT
>TRBD1|.|TRBJ2-2|TRBV7-7
CASSQRTGSNTGELFF
TGTGCTAGCAGCCAACGGACAGGGTCGAACACCGGGGAGCTGTTTTTT